This passage covers 28 T cell receptor beta chains from one sample sequenced in a study of blood T cell repertoires in COVID-19. The protocol was immunoSEQ multiplex PCR, while the TCRdb copy is restricted to in-frame clones and leaves out a portion. The table includes 250,000 to 300,000 clones, 89% detected once. Sequenced material: PBMCs or T cells enriched from blood (not recorded which). The receptors shown here come from a woman aged 55-70 years who had recovered from COVID-19.

The rearrangement joins TRBV5-1 to TRBJ1-2; D is unclear. Trimming stripped 0 bases from V and 2 bases from J, with 8 bases between. Germline CDR1 SGHRS, CDR2 YFSETQ. The CDR3 has 14 amino acids. CDR3 nucleotides: TGCGCCAGCAGCTTGGCCCAGAGGAACTATGGCTACACCTTC. Amino acids: CASSLAQRNYGYTF.

The V call is TRBV28, the J call TRBJ1-1; D possibly corresponds to TRBD1 (6 bases). The CDR3 length is 15 residues. The ends were cut back, 6 bases at V and 0 bases at J, with 14 bases in the middle. CDR1 and CDR2 from the germline V gene are MDHEN and SYDVKM. The CDR3 here is CASRVQGPLNTEAFF. The CDR3 DNA follows: TGTGCCAGCAGGGTACAGGGCCCCTTGAACACTGAAGCTTTCTTT.

This sequence joins TRBV11-3 and TRBJ2-7; 12 bases are a match to TRBD2. The CDR3 is 14 residues long. Germline V gene lookup returns CDR1 SGHNT and CDR2 YENEEA. With 4 bases clipped from V and 4 bases from J, the junction kept 2 bases outside the gene matches. Written as DNA, the CDR3 is TGTGCCAGCAGCTCCACTAGCGGGAGGTACGAGCAGTACTTC. This codes for CASSSTSGRYEQYF. The whole variable domain, remainder taken from reference TRBV11-3 and TRBJ2-7, is EAGVVQSPRYKIIEKKQPVAFWCNPISGHNTLYWYLQNLGQGPELLIRYENEEAVDDSQLPKDRFSAERLKGVDSTLKIQPAELGDSAVYLCASSSTSGRYEQYFGPGTRLTVT.

The rearrangement uses TRBV19 and TRBJ1-1; 8 bases match TRBD1. The ends lost 8 bases at V and 1 base at J; junction bases unmatched: 3. CDR1 LNHDA and CDR2 SQIVND come from the germline V gene (reference sequence). This CDR3 is 13 amino acids long. DNA of the CDR3: TGTGCCAGTCGGACAGGGCGGAACACTGAAGCTTTCTTT. Residues: CASRTGRNTEAFF.

As for this clone: Mismatch with germline at one junction end may stem from a read error. The gene calls are TRBV6-5 and TRBJ2-3, with a tentative D call TRBD1 (7 bases). The CDR3 totals 14 residues. The germline gives CDR1 MNHEY, CDR2 SVGAGI. In DNA form, the CDR3 reads TGTGCCAGCAGTCGCTCGGGCGGGACAGAAACGCAGTATTTT. Protein sequence: CASSRSGGTETQYF.

This clone has more than one count but fewer than ten. This rearrangement joins TRBV10-3 to TRBJ2-2; tentative D call: TRBD1 (6 bases). The CDR3 sequence is 16 residues long. The V gene lost 6 bases and the J gene lost 1 base, with 15 bases spanning the gap. The germline gives CDR1 ENHRY, CDR2 SYGVKD. The CDR3 DNA reads TGTGCCATCAGCTCCAACAGGGAAGGGAACACCGGGGAGCTGTTTTTT. This translates into CAISSNREGNTGELFF.

The J gene is TRBJ1-1, the V gene TRBV7-9, with 8 bases identical to TRBD1. Germline-derived CDR1 and CDR2 are SEHNR and FQNEAQ (reference sequence). This CDR3 comprises 14 residues. V was pared by 7 bases and J by 0 bases, with 4 bases of the junction left unmatched. The CDR3 coding sequence is TGTGCCAGCACGTGGACAGGGATGAACACTGAAGCTTTCTTT. Translated, it gives CASTWTGMNTEAFF.

J is TRBJ2-7 and V is TRBV30, with a weak D call TRBD2 (6 bases). The germline CDR1 and CDR2 sequences are GTSNPN and SVGIG (reference sequence). CDR3 size: 12 residues. Trimming shortened V by 6 bases and J by 2 bases, and 11 bases separated the two germline ends. CDR3 loop: CACCGKTYEQYF. CDR3 DNA: TGTGCCTGCTGCGGGAAAACCTACGAGCAGTACTTC.

V usage is TRBV11-2 and J usage is TRBJ2-4; 8 nucleotides match TRBD2. The germline gives CDR1 SGHAT, CDR2 FQNNGV. The CDR3 consists of 16 residues. The ends lost 4 bases at V and 2 bases at J; junction bases unmatched: 7. The CDR3, as DNA: TGTGCCAGCAGCTCCGGGAGGGCCTTACCCAAAAACATTCAGTACTTC. Its protein product is CASSSGRALPKNIQYF.

The rearrangement uses TRBV12-3 or TRBV12-4 and TRBJ2-5, with a possible D match to TRBD2 (5 bases). Trimming removed 6 bases at V and 3 bases at J, with 11 bases between. This CDR3 region has 13 residues. CDR3 coding DNA: TGTGCCAGCAGCCCCGGGGTGGAAGAGACCCAGTACTTC. It codes for CASSPGVEETQYF.

The gene calls are TRBV7-3 and TRBJ1-1, with 8 bases matching TRBD1. CDR1 SGHTA and CDR2 FQGTGA come from the germline V gene. The ends lost 0 bases at V and 4 bases at J; junction bases unmatched: 4. The CDR3 is made up of 15 amino acids. The CDR3 spells CASSLTTGVITEAFF. As DNA, the CDR3 is TGTGCCAGCAGCTTAACGACAGGGGTAATCACTGAAGCTTTCTTT.

This clone has only a few counts. This chain uses TRBV27 with TRBJ1-4; tentatively, D is TRBD1 (6 bases). Deletions cut 8 bases from V and 6 bases from J, with 19 bases between. The CDR3 sequence is 15 residues long. The germline CDR1 and CDR2 sequences are MNHEY and SMNVEV (reference sequence). The CDR3 DNA follows: TGTGCCAGCTCTCAGGGGCCTGACGGATATGAAAAACTGTTTTTT. This translates into CASSQGPDGYEKLFF.

The rearrangement joins TRBV20-1 to TRBJ2-7; D gene ambiguous. Looked up from germline, CDR1 is DFQATT and CDR2 is SNEGSKA (reference sequence). V was clipped by 3 bases and J by 5 bases, with 20 bases between them. CDR3 size: 15 residues. Here the CDR3 DNA reads TGCAGTGCTAGTAAGGAGCCAAATCGTCCCCACGAGCAGTACTTC. It is translated as CSASKEPNRPHEQYF.

The chain carries TRBV10-1 and TRBJ1-1; D unclear. The CDR3 has 13 residues. Trimming stripped 3 bases from V and 1 base from J, with 6 bases between. Germline values: CDR1 WNHNN, CDR2 SYGVQD (reference sequence). CDR3 loop: CASSDPQNTEAFF. The CDR3 region has the DNA TGCGCCAGCAGTGACCCCCAGAACACTGAAGCTTTCTTT.

The chain carries TRBV7-9 and TRBJ1-1; D unclear. The germline V and J ends were trimmed by 1 base and 5 bases, with 11 bases remaining between them. CDR1 SEHNR and CDR2 FQNEAQ come from the germline V gene (reference sequence). The length of the CDR3 is 14 residues. CDR3 DNA: TGTGCCAGCAGCTTAGACTTCCTTGGTACTGAAGCTTTCTTT. Translation gives CASSLDFLGTEAFF.

The chain employs TRBV18 and TRBJ2-7, with TRBD2 matching over 9 bases. Unmatched junction bases numbered 4, after V lost 4 bases and J lost 3 bases. The V gene's germline CDR1 is KGHSH and CDR2 LQKENI. The CDR3 length is 14 residues. The CDR3 reads CASSLSTSGYEQYF. The CDR3 region has the DNA TGTGCCAGCTCACTCTCGACTAGCGGCTACGAGCAGTACTTC.

The V gene is TRBV5-4, the J gene TRBJ2-7; 12 nucleotides line up with TRBD2. Trimming cost V 2 bases and J 1 base; bases outside gene matches: 1. The germline gives CDR1 SGHNT, CDR2 YYREEE (reference sequence). The length of the CDR3 is 15 residues. The chain's CDR3 is CASSLGLAGSYEQYF. The CDR3, as DNA: TGTGCCAGCAGCTTAGGACTAGCGGGATCCTACGAGCAGTACTTC.

Comments on this clone: A read error may produce the germline difference seen at one junction end. This sequence joins TRBV19 and TRBJ2-3; D is perhaps TRBD1 (6 bases). CDR1 is LNHDA, CDR2 SQIVND, per germline (reference sequence). The CDR3 sequence is 13 residues long. The CDR3 sequence: CASSPTGLDPQYF. The DNA for the CDR3 is TGTGCCAGTAGTCCCACAGGGTTAGATCCGCAGTATTTT.

The chain is built from TRBV5-1 and TRBJ1-4; 8 bases line up with TRBD1. The junction had 3 bases not matched to a gene; V was cut back by 0 bases and J by 2 bases. The germline V gene has CDR1 SGHRS and CDR2 YFSETQ. CDR3 length: 16 amino acids. The chain's CDR3 is CASSLGQGITNEKLFF. CDR3 coding DNA: TGCGCCAGCAGCTTGGGACAGGGGATTACTAATGAAAAACTGTTTTTT.

The chain links TRBV4-2 to TRBJ1-5; no clear D. The germline V and J ends were trimmed by 1 base and 4 bases, with 5 bases remaining between them. Germline CDR1 is LGHNA and CDR2 is YNFKEQ. CDR3 size: 13 residues. In nucleotides, the CDR3 is TGTGCCAGCAGCCAAGTCCAGAATCAGCCCCAGCATTTT. It codes for CASSQVQNQPQHF.

V usage is TRBV5-1 and J usage is TRBJ2-3; 13 bases fit TRBD2. Germline trimming cut 4 bases from V and 2 bases from J; bases unmatched to any gene: 7. Germline CDR1 SGHRS, CDR2 YFSETQ. The CDR3 covers 17 residues. In DNA form, the CDR3 reads TGCGCCAGCAGCGGGGGACTAGCGGGGACTTACACAGATACGCAGTATTTT. Translated: CASSGGLAGTYTDTQYF.

Only one count was recorded for this clone. The J gene is TRBJ2-5, the V gene TRBV6-5; a possible D gene is TRBD1 (5 bases). V lost 5 bases and J lost 5, with 9 bases in between. The germline V gene encodes CDR1 MNHEY and CDR2 SVGAGI. The CDR3 runs to 12 residues. The CDR3 loop reads CASSHPGETQYF. As DNA, the CDR3 is TGTGCCAGCAGTCACCCAGGGGAGACCCAGTACTTC.

The rearrangement uses TRBV12-3 or TRBV12-4 and TRBJ2-7; D not resolved. Trimming removed 6 bases at V and 4 bases at J, with 13 bases between. This CDR3 is built from 13 residues. As DNA, the CDR3 is TGTGCCAGCAGACTATCCCTCGGGTACGAGCAGTACTTC. This gives the protein CASRLSLGYEQYF.

The J gene is TRBJ1-1, the V gene TRBV28; D unclear. V lost 6 bases to trimming and J lost 1 base, with 12 bases between them. Germline lookup yields CDR1 MDHEN and CDR2 SYDVKM. The CDR3 length is 14 residues. The CDR3 loop is CASRPGLANTEAFF. CDR3 bases: TGTGCCAGCAGGCCCGGGTTGGCGAACACTGAAGCTTTCTTT.

The CDR3 sequence is CASSWTSADTQYF. The CDR3 region has the DNA TGTGCCAGCAGCTGGACTAGCGCCGATACGCAGTATTTT. This chain connects TRBV7-3 to TRBJ2-3; 9 positions agree with TRBD2. This CDR3 is 13 amino acids long. In germline, CDR1 is SGHTA, CDR2 FQGTGA. Trimming cost V 4 bases and J 6 bases; bases outside gene matches: 2.

This clone came up once. CDR3 nucleotides: TGTGCCAGCAGTTTTCGCGGGGGCGGCGGCAATCAGCCCCAGCATTTT. Translated, it gives CASSFRGGGGNQPQHF. The genes are TRBV27 and TRBJ1-5; D perhaps matches TRBD1 (6 bases). The V and J ends lost 3 bases and 2 bases respectively, with 14 bases between them. CDR3 size: 16 residues. Germline-derived CDR1 and CDR2 are MNHEY and SMNVEV (reference sequence).

The chain recombines TRBV10-3 with TRBJ1-1; no clear D. The CDR3 has 13 residues. Germline-derived CDR1 and CDR2 are ENHRY and SYGVKD. V was cut by 4 bases and J by 1 base, with 7 bases left in between. CDR3 sequence (DNA): TGTGCCATCAGTGCAACACAGAACACTGAAGCTTTCTTT. Its translation is CAISATQNTEAFF.

V is TRBV9 and J is TRBJ1-5, with D maybe TRBD1 (6 bases). There are 17 residues in the CDR3. CDR1 is SGDLS and CDR2 is YYNGEE in the germline V gene. V was shortened by 4 bases and J by 1 base, with 18 bases between the two germline ends. In DNA, the CDR3 is TGTGCCAGCAGCTGTTGGCGCGGGGGCGCAAGCAATCAGCCCCAGCATTTT. It codes for CASSCWRGGASNQPQHF.